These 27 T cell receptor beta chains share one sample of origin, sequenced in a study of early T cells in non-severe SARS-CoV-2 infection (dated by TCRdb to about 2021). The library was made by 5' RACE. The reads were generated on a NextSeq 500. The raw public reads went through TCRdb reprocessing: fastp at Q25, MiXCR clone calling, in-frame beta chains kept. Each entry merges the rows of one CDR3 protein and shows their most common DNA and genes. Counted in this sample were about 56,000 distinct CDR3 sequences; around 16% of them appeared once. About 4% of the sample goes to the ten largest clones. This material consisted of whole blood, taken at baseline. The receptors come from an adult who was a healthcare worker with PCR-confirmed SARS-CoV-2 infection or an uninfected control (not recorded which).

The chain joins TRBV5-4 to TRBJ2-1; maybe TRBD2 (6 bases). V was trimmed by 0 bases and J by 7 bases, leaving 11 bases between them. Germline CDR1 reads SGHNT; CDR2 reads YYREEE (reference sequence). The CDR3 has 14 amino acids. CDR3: CASSLELALNEQFF. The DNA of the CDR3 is TGTGCCAGCAGCTTGGAACTAGCATTAAATGAGCAGTTCTTC.

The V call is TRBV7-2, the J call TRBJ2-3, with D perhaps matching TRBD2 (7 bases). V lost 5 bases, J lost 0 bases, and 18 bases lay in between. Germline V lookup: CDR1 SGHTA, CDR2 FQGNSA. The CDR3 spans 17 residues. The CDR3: CASSQHAAGASTDTQYF. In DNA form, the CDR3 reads TGTGCCAGCAGCCAACACGCGGCGGGGGCTAGCACAGATACGCAGTATTTT.

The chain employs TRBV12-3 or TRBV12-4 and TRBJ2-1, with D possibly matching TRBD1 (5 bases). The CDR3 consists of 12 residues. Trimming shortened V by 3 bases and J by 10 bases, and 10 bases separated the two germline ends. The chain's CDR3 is CASSFYPGEQFF. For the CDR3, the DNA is TGTGCCAGCAGTTTTTATCCAGGGGAGCAGTTCTTC.

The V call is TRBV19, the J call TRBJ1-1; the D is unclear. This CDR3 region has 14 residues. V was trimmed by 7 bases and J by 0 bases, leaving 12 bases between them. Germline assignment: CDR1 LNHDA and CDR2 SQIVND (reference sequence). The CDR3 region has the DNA TGTGCCAGTACCCCCGTGGACGTGAACACTGAAGCTTTCTTT. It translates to CASTPVDVNTEAFF.

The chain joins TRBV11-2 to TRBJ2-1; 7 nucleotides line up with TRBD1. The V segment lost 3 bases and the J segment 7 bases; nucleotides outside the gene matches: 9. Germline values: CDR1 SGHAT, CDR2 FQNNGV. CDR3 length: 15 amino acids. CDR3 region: CASSFTGDPRNEQFF. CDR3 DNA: TGTGCCAGCAGCTTCACAGGGGACCCCAGGAATGAGCAGTTCTTC.

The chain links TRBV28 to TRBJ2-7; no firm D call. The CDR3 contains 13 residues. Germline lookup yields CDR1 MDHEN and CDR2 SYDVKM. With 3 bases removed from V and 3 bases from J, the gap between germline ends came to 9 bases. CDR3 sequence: CASSLAQIYEQYF. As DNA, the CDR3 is TGTGCCAGCAGTTTGGCCCAAATCTACGAGCAGTACTTC.

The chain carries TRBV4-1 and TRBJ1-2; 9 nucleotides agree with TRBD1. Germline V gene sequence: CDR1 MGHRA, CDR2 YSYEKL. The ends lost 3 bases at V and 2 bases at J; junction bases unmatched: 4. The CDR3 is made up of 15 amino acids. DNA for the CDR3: TGCGCCAGCAGCCATCCCGGACAGGGGAACTATGGCTACACCTTC. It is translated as CASSHPGQGNYGYTF.

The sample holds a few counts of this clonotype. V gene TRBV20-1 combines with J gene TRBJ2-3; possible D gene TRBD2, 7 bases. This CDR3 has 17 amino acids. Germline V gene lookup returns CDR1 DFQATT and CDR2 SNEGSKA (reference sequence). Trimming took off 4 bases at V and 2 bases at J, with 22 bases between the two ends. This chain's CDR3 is CSAKGGAFEGNTDTQYF. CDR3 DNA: TGCAGTGCTAAAGGGGGGGCATTTGAGGGGAACACAGATACGCAGTATTTT.

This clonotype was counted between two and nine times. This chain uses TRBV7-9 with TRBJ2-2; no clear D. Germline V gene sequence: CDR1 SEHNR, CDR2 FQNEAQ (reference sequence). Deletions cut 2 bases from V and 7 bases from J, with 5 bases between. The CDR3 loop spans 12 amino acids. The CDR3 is CASSLTIGELFF. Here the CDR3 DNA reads TGTGCCAGCAGCTTAACTATCGGGGAGCTGTTTTTT.

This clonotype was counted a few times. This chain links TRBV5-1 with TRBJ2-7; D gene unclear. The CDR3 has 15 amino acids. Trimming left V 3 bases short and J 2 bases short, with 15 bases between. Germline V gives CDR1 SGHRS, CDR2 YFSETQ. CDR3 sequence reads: CASSSYTGGTYEQYF. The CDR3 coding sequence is TGCGCCAGCAGCTCCTATACGGGCGGCACCTACGAGCAGTACTTC.

The CDR3 sequence: CSAPGQGGTEAFF. The CDR3 region has the DNA TGCAGTGCACCTGGACAGGGGGGCACTGAAGCTTTCTTT. This chain connects TRBV20-1 to TRBJ1-1; 10 bases agree with TRBD1. V gave up 6 bases and J gave up 4 bases; unmatched junction bases: 5. The CDR3 spans 13 residues. Germline V CDR1 and CDR2: DFQATT, SNEGSKA (reference sequence).

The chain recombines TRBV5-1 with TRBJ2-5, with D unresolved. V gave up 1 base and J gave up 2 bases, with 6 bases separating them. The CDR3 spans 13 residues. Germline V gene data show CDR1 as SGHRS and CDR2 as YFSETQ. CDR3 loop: CASSLTAQETQYF. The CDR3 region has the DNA TGCGCCAGCAGCTTGACAGCGCAAGAGACCCAGTACTTC.

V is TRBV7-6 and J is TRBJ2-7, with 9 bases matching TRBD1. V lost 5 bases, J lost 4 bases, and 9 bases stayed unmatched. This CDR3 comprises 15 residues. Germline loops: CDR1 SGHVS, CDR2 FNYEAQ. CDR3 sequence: CASSTGTGRWYEQYF. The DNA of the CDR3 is TGTGCCAGCAGCACGGGGACAGGGAGGTGGTACGAGCAGTACTTC.

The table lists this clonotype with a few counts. The DNA for the CDR3 is TGTGCCAGCAGTGTTCGGATTAACAATGAGCAGTTCTTC. Protein: CASSVRINNEQFF. This sequence joins TRBV2 and TRBJ2-1; no clear D. V lost 4 bases to trimming and J lost 5 bases, with 9 bases between them. Germline V lookup: CDR1 SNHLY, CDR2 FYNNEI. The CDR3 is 13 residues long.

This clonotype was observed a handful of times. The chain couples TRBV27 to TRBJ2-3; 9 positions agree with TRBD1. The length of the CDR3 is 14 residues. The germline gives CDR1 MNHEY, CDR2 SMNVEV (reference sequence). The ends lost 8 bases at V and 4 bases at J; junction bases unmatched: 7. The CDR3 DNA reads TGTGCCAGCGGGGACAGGGAGGTTTCAGATACGCAGTATTTT. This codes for CASGDREVSDTQYF.

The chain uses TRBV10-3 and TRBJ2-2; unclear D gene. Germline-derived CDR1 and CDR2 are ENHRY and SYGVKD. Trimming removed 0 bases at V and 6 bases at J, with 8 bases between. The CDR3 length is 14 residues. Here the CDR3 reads CAISESSSAGELFF. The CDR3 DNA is TGTGCCATCAGTGAGTCGTCGAGCGCCGGGGAGCTGTTTTTT.

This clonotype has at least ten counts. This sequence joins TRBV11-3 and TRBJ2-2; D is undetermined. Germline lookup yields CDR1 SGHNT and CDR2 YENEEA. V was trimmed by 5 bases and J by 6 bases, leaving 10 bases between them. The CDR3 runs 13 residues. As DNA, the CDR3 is TGTGCCAGCAGCCCTTCGAGGTCCGGGGAGCTGTTTTTT. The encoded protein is CASSPSRSGELFF.

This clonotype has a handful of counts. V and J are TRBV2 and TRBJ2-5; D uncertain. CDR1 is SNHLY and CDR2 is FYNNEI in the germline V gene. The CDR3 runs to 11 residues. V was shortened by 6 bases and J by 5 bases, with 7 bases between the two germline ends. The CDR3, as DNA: TGTGCCAGCAGGAACGGGGAGACCCAGTACTTC. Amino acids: CASRNGETQYF.

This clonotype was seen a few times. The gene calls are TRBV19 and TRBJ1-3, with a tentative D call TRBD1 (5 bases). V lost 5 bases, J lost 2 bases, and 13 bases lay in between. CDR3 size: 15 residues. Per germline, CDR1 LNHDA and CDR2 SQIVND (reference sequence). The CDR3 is CASSPRGFTGNTIYF. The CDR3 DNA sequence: TGTGCCAGTAGTCCTCGGGGCTTCACTGGAAACACCATATATTTT. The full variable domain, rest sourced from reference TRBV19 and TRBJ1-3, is DGGITQSPKYLFRKEGQNVTLSCEQNLNHDAMYWYRQDPGQGLRLIYYSQIVNDFQKGDIAEGYSVSREKKESFPLTVTSAQKNPTAFYLCASSPRGFTGNTIYFGEGSWLTVV.

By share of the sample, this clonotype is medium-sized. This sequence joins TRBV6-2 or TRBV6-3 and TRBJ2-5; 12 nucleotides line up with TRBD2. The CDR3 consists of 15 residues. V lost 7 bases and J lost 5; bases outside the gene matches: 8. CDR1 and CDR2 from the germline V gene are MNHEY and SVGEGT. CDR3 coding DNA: TGTGCCAGCACCCCCGGACTAGCGGGAACGGAGACCCAGTACTTC. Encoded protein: CASTPGLAGTETQYF.

In nucleotides, the CDR3 is TGTGCCTCCCAAAGAACAGGCTACATGAACACTGAAGCTTTCTTT. Translation: CASQRTGYMNTEAFF. The rearrangement links TRBV28 to TRBJ1-1; D possibly corresponds to TRBD1 (5 bases). Trimming took off 11 bases at V and 0 bases at J, with 19 bases between the two ends. Germline assignment: CDR1 MDHEN and CDR2 SYDVKM. CDR3 length equals 15 residues.

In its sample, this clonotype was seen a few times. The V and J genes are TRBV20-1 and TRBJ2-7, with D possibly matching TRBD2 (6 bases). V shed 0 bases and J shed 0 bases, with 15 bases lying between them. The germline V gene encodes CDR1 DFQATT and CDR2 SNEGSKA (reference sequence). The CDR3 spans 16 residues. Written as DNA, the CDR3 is TGCAGTGCTAGAGATGGAGGGACTTATAACTCCTACGAGCAGTACTTC. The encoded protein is CSARDGGTYNSYEQYF.

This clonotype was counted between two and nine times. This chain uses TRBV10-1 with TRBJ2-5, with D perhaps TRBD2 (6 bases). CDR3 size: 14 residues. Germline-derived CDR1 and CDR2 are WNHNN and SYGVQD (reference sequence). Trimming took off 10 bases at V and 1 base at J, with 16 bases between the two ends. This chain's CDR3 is CATAPAGTQETQYF. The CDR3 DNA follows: TGCGCCACAGCACCTGCGGGGACCCAAGAGACCCAGTACTTC.

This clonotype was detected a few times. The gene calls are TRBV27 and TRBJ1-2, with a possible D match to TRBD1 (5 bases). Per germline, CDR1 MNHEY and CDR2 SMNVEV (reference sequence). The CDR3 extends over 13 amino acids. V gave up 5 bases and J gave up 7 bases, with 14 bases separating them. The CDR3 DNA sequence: TGTGCCAGCAGTCAGATAGGGGTTGGTGGCTACACCTTC. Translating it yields CASSQIGVGGYTF.

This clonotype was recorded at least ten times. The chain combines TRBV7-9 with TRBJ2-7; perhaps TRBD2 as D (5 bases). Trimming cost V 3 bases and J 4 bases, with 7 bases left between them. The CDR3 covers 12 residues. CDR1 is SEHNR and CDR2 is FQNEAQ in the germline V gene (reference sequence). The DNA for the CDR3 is TGTGCCAGCAGCTTGGGAGATTACGAGCAGTACTTC. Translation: CASSLGDYEQYF. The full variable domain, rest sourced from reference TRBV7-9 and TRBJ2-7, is DTGVSQNPRHKITKRGQNVTFRCDPISEHNRLYWYRQTLGQGPEFLTYFQNEAQLEKSRLLSDRFSAERPKGSFSTLEIQRTEQGDSAMYLCASSLGDYEQYFGPGTRLTVT.

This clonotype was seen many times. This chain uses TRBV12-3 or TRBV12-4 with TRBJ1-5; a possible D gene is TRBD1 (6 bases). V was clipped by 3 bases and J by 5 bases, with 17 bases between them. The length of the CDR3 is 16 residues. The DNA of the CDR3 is TGTGCCAGCAGTTTTTTTCAGGGGCGATTCCATCAGCCCCAGCATTTT. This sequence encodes CASSFFQGRFHQPQHF.

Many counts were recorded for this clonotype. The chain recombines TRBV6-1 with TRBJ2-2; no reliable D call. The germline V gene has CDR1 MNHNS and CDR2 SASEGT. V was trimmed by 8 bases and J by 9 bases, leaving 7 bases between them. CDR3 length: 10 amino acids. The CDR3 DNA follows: TGTGCCAGCGAACGTCGGGAGCTGTTTTTT. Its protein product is CASERRELFF.